This T cell receptor (beta chain) was obtained from a study of OX40 agonist ivuxolimab in advanced cancers. Study overall: Patients were dosed intravenously with ivuxolimab at 0.01 to 10 mg/kg every 2 weeks. Whole-study findings and limits: The CD4+ and CD8+ T cells in the blood had expanded clonally by week 6 at 0.1 to 3.0 mg/kg. Expanded clones tended on average to be more numerous among CD8+ T cells than CD4+.

About this clone: Antigen specificity is unknown.

The protocol was immunoSEQ multiplex PCR, while the TCRdb copy is restricted to in-frame clones and leaves out a portion. The data show fewer than 80,000 clones, 85% seen once. The clonotype comes from an adult with an advanced solid tumor such as melanoma, head and neck, liver or kidney cancer. The sequencing used CD4+ or CD8+ T cells sorted from blood, collected in a trial of the OX40 agonist ivuxolimab.

In DNA form, the CDR3 reads TGTGCCAGCAGCCCATATGGGACAGGGAACAATCAGCCCCAGCATTTT. Residues: CASSPYGTGNNQPQHF. The J gene is TRBJ1-5, the V gene TRBV7-2, with 9 bases matching TRBD1. The CDR3 is 16 amino acids. After removal of 5 bases from V and 3 bases from J, the junction contained 8 bases not matched to a gene. Germline CDR1 is SGHTA and CDR2 is FQGNSA.